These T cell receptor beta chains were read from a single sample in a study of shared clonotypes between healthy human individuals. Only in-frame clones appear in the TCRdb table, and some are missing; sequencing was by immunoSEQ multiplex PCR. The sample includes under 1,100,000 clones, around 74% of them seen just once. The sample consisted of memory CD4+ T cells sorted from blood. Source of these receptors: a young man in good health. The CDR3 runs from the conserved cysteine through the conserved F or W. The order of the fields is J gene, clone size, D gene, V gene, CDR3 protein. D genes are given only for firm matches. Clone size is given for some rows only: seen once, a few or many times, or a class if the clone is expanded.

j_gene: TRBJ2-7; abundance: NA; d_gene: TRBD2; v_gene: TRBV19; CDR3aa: CASSITPVAGGSYEQYF
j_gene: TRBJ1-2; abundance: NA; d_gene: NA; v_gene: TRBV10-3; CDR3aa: CAISGDGNYGYTF
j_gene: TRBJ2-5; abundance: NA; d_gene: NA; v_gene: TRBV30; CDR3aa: CAWSGGPEKTQYF
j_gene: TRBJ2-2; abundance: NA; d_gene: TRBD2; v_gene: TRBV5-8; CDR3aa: CASSLGAGANTGELFF
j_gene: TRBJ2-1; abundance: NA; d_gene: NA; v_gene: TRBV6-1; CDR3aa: CASSATTGNNEQFF
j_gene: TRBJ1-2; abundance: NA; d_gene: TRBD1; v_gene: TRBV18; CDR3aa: CASSLGQGQRYTF
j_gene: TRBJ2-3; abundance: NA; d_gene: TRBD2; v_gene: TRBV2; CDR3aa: CASSDPGLAGGPATQYF
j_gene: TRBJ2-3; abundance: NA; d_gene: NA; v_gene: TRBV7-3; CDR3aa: CASSSPPQSDTQYF
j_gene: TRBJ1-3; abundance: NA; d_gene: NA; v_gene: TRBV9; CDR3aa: CASSLGGLMAGNTIYF
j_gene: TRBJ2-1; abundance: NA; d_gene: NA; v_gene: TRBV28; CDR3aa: CASSFLNYNEQFF
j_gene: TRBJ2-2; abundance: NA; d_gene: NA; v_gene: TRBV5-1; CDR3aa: CASSFLQGNTGELFF
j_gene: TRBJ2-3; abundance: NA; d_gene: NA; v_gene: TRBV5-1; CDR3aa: CASSLGGIEAQYF
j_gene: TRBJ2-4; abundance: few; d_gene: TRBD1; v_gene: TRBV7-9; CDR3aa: CASSLGQGEPFKNIQYF
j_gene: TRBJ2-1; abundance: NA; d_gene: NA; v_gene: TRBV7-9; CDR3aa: CASSLEELGAGEQFF
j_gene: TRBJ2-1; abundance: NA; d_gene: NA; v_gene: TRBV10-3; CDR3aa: CAISESSAGPPYNEQFF
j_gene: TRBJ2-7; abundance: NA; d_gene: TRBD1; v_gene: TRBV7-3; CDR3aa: CASSLTGSDSYEQYF
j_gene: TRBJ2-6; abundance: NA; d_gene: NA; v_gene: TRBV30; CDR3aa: CAWSVQRSQAFSGANVLTF
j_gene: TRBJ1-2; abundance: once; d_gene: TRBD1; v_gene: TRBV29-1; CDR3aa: CSAGTGWLENGYTF
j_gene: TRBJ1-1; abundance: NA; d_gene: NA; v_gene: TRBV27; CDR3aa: CASSLQETNTEAFF
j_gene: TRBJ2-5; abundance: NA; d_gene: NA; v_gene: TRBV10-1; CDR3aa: CASSANLQETQYF
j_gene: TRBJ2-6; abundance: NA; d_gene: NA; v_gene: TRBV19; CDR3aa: CASSMEAAGANVLTF
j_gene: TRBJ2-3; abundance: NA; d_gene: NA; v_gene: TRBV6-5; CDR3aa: CASSYSGDTQYF
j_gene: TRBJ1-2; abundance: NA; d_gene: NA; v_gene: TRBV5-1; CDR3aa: CASSSEVGYTF
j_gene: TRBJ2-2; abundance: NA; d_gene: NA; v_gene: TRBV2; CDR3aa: CASSVGTGELFF
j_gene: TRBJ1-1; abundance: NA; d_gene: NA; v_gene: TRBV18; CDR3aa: CASSPQGNGNEAFF
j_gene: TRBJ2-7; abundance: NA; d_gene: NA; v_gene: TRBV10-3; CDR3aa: CAISDRTANYEQYF
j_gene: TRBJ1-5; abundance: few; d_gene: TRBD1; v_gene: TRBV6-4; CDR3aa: CASSAEGQGGQPQHF